This T cell receptor beta chain was recorded in a study of T cells in Graves' hyperthyroidism and ophthalmopathy. This clonotype turned up a few times. Amplification of TCR beta CDR3 regions used RNA as the template. TCR CDR3 underwent first-round RT-PCR with the HTBI primer set. Each CDR3 protein gets one entry after TCRdb re-called the multiplex PCR reads with MiXCR. The table records around 540,000 distinct CDR3 sequences, about 45% of them present only once. Germline V gene sequence: CDR1 SGHRS, CDR2 YFSETQ. This CDR3 has 15 amino acids. V was clipped by 0 bases and J by 1 base, with 10 bases between them. The definition of stable Graves' hyperthyroidism was no ophthalmopathy progression within 18 months. Exclusion of patients followed from uncontrolled infection, other autoimmune disease, pregnancy or lactation.

The chain carries TRBV5-1 and TRBJ1-1, with a possible D match to TRBD1 (6 bases). Sequenced sample: peripheral blood or thyroid tissue (not recorded which). The receptor's source is a woman aged 18-29 years with Graves' hyperthyroidism. CDR3 amino acids: CASSLGGATNTEAFF. The CDR3 coding sequence is TGCGCCAGCAGCTTGGGGGGGGCGACGAACACTGAAGCTTTCTTT.